What follows is one T cell receptor (beta chain) and its context. CDR3 length: 14 amino acids. The V gene's germline CDR1 is MNHEY and CDR2 SVGEGT. Trimming left V 2 bases short and J 6 bases short, with 11 bases between. The data were taken from a study of blood T cell repertoires in COVID-19. The overall study: There were acute and convalescent COVID-19 samples, and they came from the United States, Italy and Spain. In each case, the material was cDNA or gDNA derived from T cells, B-cell-depleted T cells, or PBMCs.

Methods used by the authors: For nucleated cells, counts were estimated from reference gene primer amplification. Measured with immunoSEQ multiplex PCR; TCRdb has only the in-frame clones, and not every one. V, J and clone size were drawn from that table, and D and trimming were deduced from the DNA. Of about 190,000 clones listed, around 90% are singletons. Sequencing used peripheral blood. The clonotype comes from a man aged 35 to 55 with acute or convalescent COVID-19. The chain is built from TRBV6-2 or TRBV6-3 and TRBJ1-5; D unresolved. CDR3 DNA sequence: TGTGCCAGCAGTTACGTCGGGTCCGGTCAGCCCCAGCATTTT. It yields the protein CASSYVGSGQPQHF.